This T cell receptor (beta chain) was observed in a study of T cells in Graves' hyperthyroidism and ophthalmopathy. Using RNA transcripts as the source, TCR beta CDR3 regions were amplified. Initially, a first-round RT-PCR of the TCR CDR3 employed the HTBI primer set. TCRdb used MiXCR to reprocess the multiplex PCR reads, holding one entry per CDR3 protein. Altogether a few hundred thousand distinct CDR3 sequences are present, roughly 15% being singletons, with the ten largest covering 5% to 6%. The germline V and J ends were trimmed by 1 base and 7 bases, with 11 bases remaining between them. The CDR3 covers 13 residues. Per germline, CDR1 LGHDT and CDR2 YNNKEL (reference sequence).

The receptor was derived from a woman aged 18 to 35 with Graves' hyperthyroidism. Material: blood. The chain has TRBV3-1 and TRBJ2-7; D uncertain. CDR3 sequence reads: CASSQVERNEQYF. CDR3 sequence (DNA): TGTGCCAGCAGCCAAGTCGAAAGAAATGAGCAGTACTTC.